Below, one T cell receptor (beta chain) is given with its context. Everyone who took part was roughly 18 to 89 years old, and they came from about two dozen US areas. Grouping used clinical history reported by participants in a survey and questionnaire. Shortly before study entry, within 2 weeks, exposed participants had met a COVID-19 case. V lost 4 bases, J lost 2 bases, and 11 bases stayed unmatched. Germline-derived CDR1 and CDR2 are SGHVS and FNYEAQ. This CDR3 has 17 amino acids. The repertoire was sequenced with immunoSEQ multiplex PCR; TCRdb's copy has only in-frame clones and lacks some. The sample holds 400,000 to 500,000 clones, approximately 90% seen once. This record comes from a study of blood T cell repertoires in COVID-19. Study context: T cells, B-cell-depleted T cells, or PBMCs provided the cDNA or gDNA that served as material.

The TCR was taken from a young woman who had been exposed to COVID-19. Sequencing was done on a sample of PBMCs or T cells enriched from blood (not recorded which). The chain recombines TRBV7-6 with TRBJ2-3, with 8 bases identical to TRBD2. CDR3 amino acids: CASSSGRGRGLTDTQYF. The CDR3 DNA follows: TGTGCCAGCAGCTCCGGGAGGGGGAGAGGCCTCACAGATACGCAGTATTTT.